This T cell receptor beta chain was sequenced for a study of blood T cells in healthy people across ages. The second PCR ran roughly 6 to 12 cycles with a sample-barcoded 5' primer and J-beta primers. TCRdb re-called the 5' RACE reads through MiXCR, storing one row per CDR3 protein. The sample has 650,000 to 1,000,000 distinct CDR3 sequences, around 34% seen once. This clonotype was observed at least ten times. Trimming cost V 5 bases and J 3 bases; bases outside gene matches: 5. The CDR3 consists of 14 residues. Germline V gene data show CDR1 as MNHNY and CDR2 as SVGAGI (reference sequence). The sequenced material came from blood. The receptor was derived from a man between 18 and 35 years old in good health. The rearrangement joins TRBV6-6 to TRBJ1-2; TRBD1 matches 8 bases. The CDR3 sequence is CASSADRAYYGYTF. The CDR3 region has the DNA TGTGCCAGCAGTGCGGACAGGGCCTACTATGGCTACACCTTC.